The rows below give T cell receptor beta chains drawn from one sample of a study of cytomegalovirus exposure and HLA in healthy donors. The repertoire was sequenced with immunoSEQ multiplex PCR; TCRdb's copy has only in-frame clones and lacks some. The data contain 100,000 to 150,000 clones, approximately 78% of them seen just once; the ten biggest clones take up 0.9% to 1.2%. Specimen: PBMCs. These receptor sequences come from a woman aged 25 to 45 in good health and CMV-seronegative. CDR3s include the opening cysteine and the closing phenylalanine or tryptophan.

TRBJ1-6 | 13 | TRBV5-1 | CASSRTGGAPLHF
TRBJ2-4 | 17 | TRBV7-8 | CASSLALGLTPENIQYF
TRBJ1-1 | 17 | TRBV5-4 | CASSLGGSRSMNTEAFF
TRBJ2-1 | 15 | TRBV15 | CATSRLLVPNNEQFF
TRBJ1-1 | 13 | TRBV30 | CAWSVQGSTEAFF
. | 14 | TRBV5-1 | CASSLLGGEVEQYF
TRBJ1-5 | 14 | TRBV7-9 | CASSPQGVKQPQHF
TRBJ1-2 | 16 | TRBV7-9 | CSSSSGGDSYLYGYTF
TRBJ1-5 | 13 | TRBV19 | CASSKSRNQPQHF
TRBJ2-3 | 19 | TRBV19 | CASSIGASGGANRADTQYF
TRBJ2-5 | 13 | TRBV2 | CASSKDYQETQYF
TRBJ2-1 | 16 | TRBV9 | CASSVFARDRDNEQFF
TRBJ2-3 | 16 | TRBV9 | CASSVTGGHSTDTQYF
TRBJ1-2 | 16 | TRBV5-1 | CASSLGLGANFYGYTF
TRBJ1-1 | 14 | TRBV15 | CATSRDLRVTEAFF
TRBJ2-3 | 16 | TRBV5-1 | CASSKTSGRGADTQYF
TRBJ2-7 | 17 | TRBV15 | CATSRQPSGTLSYEQYF
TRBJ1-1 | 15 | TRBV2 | CASSEARQTNTEAFF
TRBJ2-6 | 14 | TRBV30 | CAWTKSSGANVLTF
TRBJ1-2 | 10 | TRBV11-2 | CASNGPGYTF
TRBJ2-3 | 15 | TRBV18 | CASSPRGRAGDTQYF
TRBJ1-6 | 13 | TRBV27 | CASSLYGGSPLHF
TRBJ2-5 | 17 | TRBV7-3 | CASSSKGLAGGQETQYF
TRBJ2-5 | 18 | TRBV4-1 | CASSQDGASGGLQETQYF
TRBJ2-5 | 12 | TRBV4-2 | CASSQDPETQYF
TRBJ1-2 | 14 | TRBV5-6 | CASSRNTGTVGYTF
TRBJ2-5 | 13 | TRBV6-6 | CASSYLFQETQYF
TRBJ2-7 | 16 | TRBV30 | CAWRPRLAVLGYEQYF
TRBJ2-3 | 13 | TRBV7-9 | CASSPRLADTQYF
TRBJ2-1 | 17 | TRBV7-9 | CASIRRQGTEFGNEQFF
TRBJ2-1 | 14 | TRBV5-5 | CANREWGPYNEQFF
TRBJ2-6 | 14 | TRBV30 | CAWSSGAGANVLTF
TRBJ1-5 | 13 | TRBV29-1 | CSVAGNSNQPQHF
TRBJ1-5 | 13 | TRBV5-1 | CASSLGGGQPQHF
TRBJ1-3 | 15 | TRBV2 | CASSEADRAGNTIYF
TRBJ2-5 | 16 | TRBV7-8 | CASSPILAGGRETQYF
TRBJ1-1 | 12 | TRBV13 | CASSPSNAEAFF
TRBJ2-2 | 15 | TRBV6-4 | CASSDEADRAGELFF
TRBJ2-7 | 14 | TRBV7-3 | CASSSGLAGDEQYF